A single T cell receptor (beta chain) is shown here with its context. This entry is derived from a study of blood T cell repertoires in COVID-19. Across the study: Acute-phase and convalescent COVID-19 samples originated in the United States, Italy and Spain. Sources were T cells, B-cell-depleted T cells, or PBMCs; the material itself was cDNA or gDNA.

Original processing notes: Using reference gene primer amplification, nucleated cell counts were estimated. Here immunoSEQ multiplex PCR was the method, and the copy in TCRdb shows in-frame clones only, minus some. From that table come the V and J calls and clone size; the DNA was used to work out D and trimming. The table lists roughly 330,000 clones, roughly 90% of them singletons. Trimming took off 4 bases at V and 4 bases at J, with 14 bases between the two ends. This CDR3 is built from 15 residues. Germline V gene sequence: CDR1 LNHDA, CDR2 SQIVND (reference sequence). This TCR derives from a young man who had recovered from COVID-19. Sequenced material: peripheral blood. The J gene is TRBJ1-5, the V gene TRBV19, with a weak D call TRBD1 (6 bases). This CDR3 reads CASSRGGGPNQPQHF. The CDR3 DNA reads as TGTGCCAGTAGTAGAGGGGGGGGCCCAAATCAGCCCCAGCATTTT.